This TCR beta chain originates from a study of CD8+ T cells in alopecia areata. Across the study: Tofacitinib was taken orally by treated patients, and the dose was 5 to 10 mg twice daily. Study-wide results and limits: Affected lesional scalp, above all in alopecia totalis/universalis, was more clonal than normal scalp.

Regarding this clone: Its antigen remains unidentified.

T lymphocytes (CD4+ and CD8+) were sorted from PBMCs. Following RNA extraction, reverse transcription yielded cDNA that acted as the sequencing template. Clones were sequenced by immunoSEQ multiplex PCR, and TCRdb holds only the in-frame ones, with some missing. The sample lists over 200,000 clones, 50% to 60% occurring once. CDR1 is ENHRY and CDR2 is SYGVKD in the germline V gene. The CDR3 is made up of 13 amino acids. V dropped 10 bases and J dropped 7 bases, with 17 bases sitting between them. The TCR originated in a human donor with alopecia areata. Sequencing used CD4+ T cells sorted from blood, obtained at week 0. The chain couples TRBV10-3 to TRBJ1-5, with D tentatively TRBD1 (6 bases). In DNA form, the CDR3 reads TGTGCCACCCGGCCGGGGGCAGGACAGCCCCAGCATTTT. It specifies CATRPGAGQPQHF.